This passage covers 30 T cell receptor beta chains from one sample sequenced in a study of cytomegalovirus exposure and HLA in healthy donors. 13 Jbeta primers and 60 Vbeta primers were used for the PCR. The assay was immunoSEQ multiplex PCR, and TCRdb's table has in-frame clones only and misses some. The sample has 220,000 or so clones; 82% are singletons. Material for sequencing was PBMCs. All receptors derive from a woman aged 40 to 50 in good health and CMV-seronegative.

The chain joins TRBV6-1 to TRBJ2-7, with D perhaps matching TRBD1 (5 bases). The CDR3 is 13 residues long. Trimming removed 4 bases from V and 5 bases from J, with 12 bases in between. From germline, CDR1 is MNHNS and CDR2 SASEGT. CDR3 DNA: TGTGCCAGCAGTGCAGGGTCTTTACACGAGCAGTACTTC. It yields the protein CASSAGSLHEQYF.

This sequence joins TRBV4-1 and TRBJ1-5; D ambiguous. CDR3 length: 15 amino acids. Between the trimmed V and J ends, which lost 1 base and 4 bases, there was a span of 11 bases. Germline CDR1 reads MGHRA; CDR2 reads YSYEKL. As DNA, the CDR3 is TGCGCCAGCAGCCAAGCTCCTGACAAGAATCAGCCCCAGCATTTT. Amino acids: CASSQAPDKNQPQHF.

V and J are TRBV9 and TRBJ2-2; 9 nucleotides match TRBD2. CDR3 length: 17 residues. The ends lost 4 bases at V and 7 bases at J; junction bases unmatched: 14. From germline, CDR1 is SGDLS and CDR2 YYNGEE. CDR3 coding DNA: TGTGCCAGCAGCCCCGGGACTAGCCTCAACGCGGGCGGGGAGCTGTTTTTT. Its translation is CASSPGTSLNAGGELFF.

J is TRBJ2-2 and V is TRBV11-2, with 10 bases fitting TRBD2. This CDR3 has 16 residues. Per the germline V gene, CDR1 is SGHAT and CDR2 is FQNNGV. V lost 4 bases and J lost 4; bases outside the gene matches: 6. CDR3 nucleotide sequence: TGTGCCAGCAGCTCGAGACGACTAGCGGGCACCGGGGAGCTGTTTTTT. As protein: CASSSRRLAGTGELFF.

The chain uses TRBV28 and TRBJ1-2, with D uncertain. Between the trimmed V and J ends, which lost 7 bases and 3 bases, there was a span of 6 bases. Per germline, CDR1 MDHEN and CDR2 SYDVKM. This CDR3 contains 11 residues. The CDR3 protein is CASTQDYGYTF. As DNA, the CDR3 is TGTGCCAGCACCCAGGACTATGGCTACACCTTC.

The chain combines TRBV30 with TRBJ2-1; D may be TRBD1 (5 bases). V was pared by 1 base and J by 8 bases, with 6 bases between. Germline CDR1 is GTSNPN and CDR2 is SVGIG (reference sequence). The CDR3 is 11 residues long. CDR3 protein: CAWSEGYEQFF. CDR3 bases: TGTGCCTGGAGTGAGGGGTATGAGCAGTTCTTC.

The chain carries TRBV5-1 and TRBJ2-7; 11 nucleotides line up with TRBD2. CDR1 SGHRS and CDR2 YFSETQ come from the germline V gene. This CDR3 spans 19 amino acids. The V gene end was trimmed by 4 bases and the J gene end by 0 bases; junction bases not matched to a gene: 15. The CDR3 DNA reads TGCGCCAGCAGCCTCGGGACTAGCGGTGGGAGTATAAGCTCCTACGAGCAGTACTTC. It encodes CASSLGTSGGSISSYEQYF.

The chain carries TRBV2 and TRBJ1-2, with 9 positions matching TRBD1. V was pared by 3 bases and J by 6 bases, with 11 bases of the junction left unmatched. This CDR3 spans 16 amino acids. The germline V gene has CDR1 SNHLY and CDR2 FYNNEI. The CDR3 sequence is CASSDQPMTGGDGYTF. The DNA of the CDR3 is TGTGCCAGCAGTGATCAACCCATGACAGGGGGAGATGGCTACACCTTC.

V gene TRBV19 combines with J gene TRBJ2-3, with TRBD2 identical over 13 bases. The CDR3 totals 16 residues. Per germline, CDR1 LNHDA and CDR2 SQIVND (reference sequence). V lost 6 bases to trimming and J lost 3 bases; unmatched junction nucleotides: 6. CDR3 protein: CASRDGGLAGTDTQYF. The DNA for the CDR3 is TGTGCCAGTAGAGATGGGGGACTAGCGGGGACAGATACGCAGTATTTT.

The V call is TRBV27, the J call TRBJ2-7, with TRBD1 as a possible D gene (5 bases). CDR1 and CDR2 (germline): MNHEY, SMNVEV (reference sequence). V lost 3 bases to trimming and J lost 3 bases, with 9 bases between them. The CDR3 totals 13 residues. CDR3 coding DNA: TGTGCCAGCAGTTTGGGGCAGTACTACGAGCAGTACTTC. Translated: CASSLGQYYEQYF.

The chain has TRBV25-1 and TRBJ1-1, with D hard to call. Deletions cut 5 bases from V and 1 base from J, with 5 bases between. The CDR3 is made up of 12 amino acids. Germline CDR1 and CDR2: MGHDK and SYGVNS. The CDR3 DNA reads TGTGCCAGCAGTTCCCAGAACACTGAAGCTTTCTTT. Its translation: CASSSQNTEAFF.

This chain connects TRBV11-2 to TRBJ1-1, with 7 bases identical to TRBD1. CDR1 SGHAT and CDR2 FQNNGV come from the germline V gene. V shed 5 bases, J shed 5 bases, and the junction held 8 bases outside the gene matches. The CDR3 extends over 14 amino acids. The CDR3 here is CASSGDRAGTEAFF. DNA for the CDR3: TGTGCCAGCAGCGGAGACAGGGCGGGGACTGAAGCTTTCTTT.

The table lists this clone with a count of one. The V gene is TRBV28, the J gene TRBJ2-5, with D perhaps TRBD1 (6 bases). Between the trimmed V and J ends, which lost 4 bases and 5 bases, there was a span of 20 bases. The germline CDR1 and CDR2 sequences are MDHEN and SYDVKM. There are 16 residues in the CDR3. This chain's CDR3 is CASSWVTGGLGETQYF. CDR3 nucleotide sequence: TGTGCCAGCAGTTGGGTGACAGGCGGGCTAGGGGAGACCCAGTACTTC.

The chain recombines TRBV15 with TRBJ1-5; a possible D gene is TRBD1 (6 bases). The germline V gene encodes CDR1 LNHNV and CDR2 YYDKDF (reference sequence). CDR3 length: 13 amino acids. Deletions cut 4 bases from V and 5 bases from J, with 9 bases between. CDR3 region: CATSTDRYQPQHF. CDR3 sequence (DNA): TGTGCCACCAGCACCGACAGGTATCAGCCCCAGCATTTT.

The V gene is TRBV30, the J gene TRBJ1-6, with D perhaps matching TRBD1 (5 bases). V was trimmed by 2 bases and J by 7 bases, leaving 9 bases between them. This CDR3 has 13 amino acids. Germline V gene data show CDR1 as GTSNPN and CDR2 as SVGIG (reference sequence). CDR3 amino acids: CAWSLTENSPLHF. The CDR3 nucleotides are TGTGCCTGGAGTCTGACAGAGAATTCACCCCTCCACTTT.

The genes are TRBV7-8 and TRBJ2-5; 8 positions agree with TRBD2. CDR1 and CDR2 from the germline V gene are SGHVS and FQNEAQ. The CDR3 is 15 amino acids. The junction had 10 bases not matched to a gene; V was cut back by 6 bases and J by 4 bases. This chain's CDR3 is CASSRGGLGVETQYF. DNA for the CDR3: TGTGCCAGCAGTCGCGGGGGGCTGGGGGTAGAGACCCAGTACTTC.

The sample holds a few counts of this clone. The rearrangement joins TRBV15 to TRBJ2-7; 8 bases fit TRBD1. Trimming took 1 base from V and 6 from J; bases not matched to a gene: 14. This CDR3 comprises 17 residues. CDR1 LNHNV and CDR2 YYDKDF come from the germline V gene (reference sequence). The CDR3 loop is CATSRVPEGRGRIEQYF. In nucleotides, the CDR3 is TGTGCCACCAGCAGAGTTCCCGAAGGCAGGGGGCGCATCGAGCAGTACTTC.

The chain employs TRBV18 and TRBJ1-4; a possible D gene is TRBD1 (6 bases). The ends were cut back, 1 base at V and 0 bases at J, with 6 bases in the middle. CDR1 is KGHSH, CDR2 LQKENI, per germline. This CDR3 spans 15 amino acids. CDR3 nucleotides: TGTGCCAGCTCACCACGGACAGCAACTAATGAAAAACTGTTTTTT. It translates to CASSPRTATNEKLFF.

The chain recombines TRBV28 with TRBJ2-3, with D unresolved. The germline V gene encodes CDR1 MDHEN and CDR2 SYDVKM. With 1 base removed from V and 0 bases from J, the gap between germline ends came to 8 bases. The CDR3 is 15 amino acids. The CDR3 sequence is CASSLLQASTDTQYF. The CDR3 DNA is TGTGCCAGCAGTTTATTGCAGGCAAGCACAGATACGCAGTATTTT.

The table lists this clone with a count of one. CDR3 residues: CATNQPVTGGNYGYTF. CDR3 DNA sequence: TGTGCCACCAATCAACCCGTGACAGGGGGTAACTATGGCTACACCTTC. V gene TRBV6-6 combines with J gene TRBJ1-2; 9 nucleotides line up with TRBD1. Germline trimming cut 10 bases from V and 1 base from J; bases unmatched to any gene: 13. This CDR3 comprises 16 residues. CDR1 is MNHNY, CDR2 SVGAGI, per germline (reference sequence).

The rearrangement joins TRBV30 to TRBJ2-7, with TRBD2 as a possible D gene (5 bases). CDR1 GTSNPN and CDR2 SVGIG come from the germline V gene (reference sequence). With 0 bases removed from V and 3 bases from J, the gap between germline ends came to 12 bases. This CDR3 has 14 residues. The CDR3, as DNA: TGTGCCTGGAGTGTAACCGGGATTCGCTACGAGCAGTACTTC. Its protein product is CAWSVTGIRYEQYF.

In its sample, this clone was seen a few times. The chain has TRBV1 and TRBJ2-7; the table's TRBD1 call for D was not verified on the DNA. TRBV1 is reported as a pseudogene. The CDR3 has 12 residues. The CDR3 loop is CTSRAGRDEQYF. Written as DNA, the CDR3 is TGCACCAGCAGGGCAGGGCGCGACGAGCAGTACTTC.

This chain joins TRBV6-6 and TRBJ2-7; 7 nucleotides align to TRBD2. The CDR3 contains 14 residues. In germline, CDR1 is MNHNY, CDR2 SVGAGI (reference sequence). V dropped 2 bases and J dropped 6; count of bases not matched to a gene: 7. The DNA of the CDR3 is TGTGCCAGCAGTTACCAGGGCGGGGGACTCGAGCAGTACTTC. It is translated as CASSYQGGGLEQYF.

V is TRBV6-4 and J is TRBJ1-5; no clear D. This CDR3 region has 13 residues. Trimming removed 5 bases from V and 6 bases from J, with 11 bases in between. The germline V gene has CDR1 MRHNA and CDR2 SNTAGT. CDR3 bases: TGTGCCAGCAGTCTTGAGTACGGTCAGCCCCAGCATTTT. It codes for CASSLEYGQPQHF.

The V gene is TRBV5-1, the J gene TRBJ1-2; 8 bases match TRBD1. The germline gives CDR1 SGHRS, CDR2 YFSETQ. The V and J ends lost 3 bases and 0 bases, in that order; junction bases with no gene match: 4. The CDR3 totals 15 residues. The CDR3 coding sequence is TGCGCCAGCAGCTCTGACAGGGGAGCTAACTATGGCTACACCTTC. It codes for CASSSDRGANYGYTF.

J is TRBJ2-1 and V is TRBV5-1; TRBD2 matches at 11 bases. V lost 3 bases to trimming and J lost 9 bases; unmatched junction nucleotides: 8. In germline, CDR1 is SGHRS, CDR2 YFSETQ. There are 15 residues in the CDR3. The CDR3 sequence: CASSSTSGTGGEQFF. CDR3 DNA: TGCGCCAGCAGCTCGACTAGCGGGACAGGTGGTGAGCAGTTCTTC.

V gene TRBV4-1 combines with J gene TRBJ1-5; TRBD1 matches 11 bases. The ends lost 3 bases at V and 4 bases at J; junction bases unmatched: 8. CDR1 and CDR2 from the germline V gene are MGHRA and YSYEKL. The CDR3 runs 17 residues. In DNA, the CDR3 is TGCGCCAGCAGCCAGACGGGACAGGGGGTGGGGAATCAGCCCCAGCATTTT. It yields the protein CASSQTGQGVGNQPQHF.

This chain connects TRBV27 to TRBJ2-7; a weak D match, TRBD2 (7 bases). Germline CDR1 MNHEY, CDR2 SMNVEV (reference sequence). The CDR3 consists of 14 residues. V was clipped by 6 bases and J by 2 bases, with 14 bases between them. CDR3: CASSWGGPPYEQYF. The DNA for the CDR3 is TGTGCCAGCAGCTGGGGGGGGCCCCCCTACGAGCAGTACTTC.

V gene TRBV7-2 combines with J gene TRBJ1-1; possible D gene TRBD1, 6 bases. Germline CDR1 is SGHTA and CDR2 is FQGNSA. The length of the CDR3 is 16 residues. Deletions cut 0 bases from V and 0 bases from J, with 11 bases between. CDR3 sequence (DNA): TGTGCCAGCAGCTTAGCGGGACAACAAATGAACACTGAAGCTTTCTTT. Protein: CASSLAGQQMNTEAFF.

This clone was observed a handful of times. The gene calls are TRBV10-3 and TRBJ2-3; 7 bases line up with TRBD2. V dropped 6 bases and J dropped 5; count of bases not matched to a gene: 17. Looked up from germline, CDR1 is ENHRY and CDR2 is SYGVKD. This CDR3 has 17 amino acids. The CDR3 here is CAIRAGEWRELVDTQYF. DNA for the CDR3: TGTGCCATCAGGGCCGGGGAGTGGCGGGAGCTGGTAGATACGCAGTATTTT.